The 25 T cell receptor beta chains listed next were all sequenced from one sample in a study of early T cells in non-severe SARS-CoV-2 infection (dated by TCRdb to the early 2020s). Library preparation employed 5' RACE. The sample was run on a NextSeq 500. TCRdb trimmed the raw reads at Q25, called clones with MiXCR and kept productive beta chains. Rows matching on CDR3 protein sequence are summarized as one entry with the most common DNA and genes. The sample data list roughly 75,000 distinct CDR3 sequences, and 11% of these were observed just once. The biggest ten clones account for about 4.8% of the sample. Sequencing was performed on whole blood. Receptor source: an adult who was a healthcare worker with PCR-confirmed SARS-CoV-2 infection or an uninfected control (not recorded which).

Ten or more counts support this clonotype. CDR3 DNA sequence: TGCAGTGCTTCAAGACAGGGAGGACTTAACGAGCAGTACTTC. It specifies CSASRQGGLNEQYF. The chain recombines TRBV20-1 with TRBJ2-7; weak D call: TRBD1 (7 bases). The V end lost 5 bases, the J end lost 5 bases, and 19 bases lay between the germline ends. This CDR3 is built from 14 residues. CDR1 is DFQATT and CDR2 is SNEGSKA in the germline V gene (reference sequence).

This rearrangement joins TRBV3-1 to TRBJ2-2; 9 bases map to TRBD1. The germline V gene encodes CDR1 LGHDT and CDR2 YNNKEL (reference sequence). V gave up 4 bases and J gave up 11 bases; unmatched junction bases: 11. There are 15 residues in the CDR3. The CDR3 is CASSPTGTGTRELFF. The CDR3, as DNA: TGTGCCAGCAGCCCCACCGGGACAGGGACCCGAGAGCTGTTTTTT.

This clonotype showed up just a few times. The chain has TRBV6-2 or TRBV6-3 and TRBJ2-3; TRBD2 agrees at 10 bases. After removal of 6 bases from V and 6 bases from J, the junction contained 12 bases not matched to a gene. The V gene's germline CDR1 is MNHEY and CDR2 SVGEGT. This CDR3 has 16 residues. This CDR3 reads CASSELGLAGVDTQYF. The DNA for the CDR3 is TGTGCCAGCAGCGAACTCGGCCTAGCGGGGGTGGATACGCAGTATTTT.

This clonotype appeared many times. The chain is built from TRBV18 and TRBJ2-7, with D unclear. Germline loops: CDR1 KGHSH, CDR2 LQKENI. The CDR3 is 11 amino acids. V lost 2 bases and J lost 6, with 5 bases in between. DNA of the CDR3: TGTGCCAGCTCACCAGGATCCGAGCAGTACTTC. Amino acid sequence: CASSPGSEQYF.

The chain has TRBV29-1 and TRBJ2-7, with D possibly being TRBD2 (5 bases). V gave up 4 bases and J gave up 0 bases, with 16 bases separating them. The germline CDR1 and CDR2 sequences are SQVTM and ANQGSEA. This CDR3 region has 15 residues. CDR3 in amino acids: CSVVSSKTSSYEQYF. In nucleotides, the CDR3 is TGCAGCGTTGTGTCATCGAAAACTAGCTCCTACGAGCAGTACTTC.

In its sample, this clonotype was seen many times. The J gene is TRBJ2-7, the V gene TRBV6-6; no clear D. V was cut by 5 bases and J by 1 base, with 9 bases left in between. This CDR3 comprises 13 residues. CDR1 is MNHNY and CDR2 is SVGAGI in the germline V gene (reference sequence). DNA for the CDR3: TGTGCCAGCAGTACCTCAGCGTCCTACGAGCAGTACTTC. Translation gives CASSTSASYEQYF.

About this clonotype: A single base separates this from a much larger clone, so it may be a read error. The rearrangement links TRBV4-2 to TRBJ1-4, with TRBD1 matching over 7 bases. From germline, CDR1 is LGHNA and CDR2 YNFKEQ. This CDR3 spans 15 amino acids. The trim removed 3 bases at V and 5 bases at J, leaving 6 bases unmatched. The CDR3 loop reads CASSHTGTDNEKLFF. The DNA for the CDR3 is TGTGCCAGCAGCCATACCGGGACAGACAATGAAAAACTGTTTTTT.

The rearrangement links TRBV6-6 to TRBJ1-3; perhaps TRBD1 as D (5 bases). The CDR3 spans 15 residues. V shed 2 bases and J shed 8 bases, with 16 bases lying between them. CDR1 is MNHNY, CDR2 SVGAGI, per germline (reference sequence). CDR3 sequence reads: CASSYIGEGQDTIYF. The CDR3 DNA reads TGTGCCAGCAGTTACATCGGGGAGGGGCAGGACACCATATATTTT.

At least ten counts were recorded for this clonotype. V and J are TRBV2 and TRBJ2-1; 7 bases line up with TRBD2. In germline, CDR1 is SNHLY, CDR2 FYNNEI. Unmatched junction bases numbered 10, after V lost 5 bases and J lost 9 bases. The CDR3 totals 14 residues. CDR3 DNA sequence: TGTGCCAGCAGTAAGATTGGGGGGGAGGTTGAGCAGTTCTTC. It codes for CASSKIGGEVEQFF.

This clonotype was seen repeatedly, ten times or more. The chain recombines TRBV18 with TRBJ2-1; D is ambiguous. The CDR3 is 15 residues long. Germline V gives CDR1 KGHSH, CDR2 LQKENI. Trimming shortened V by 0 bases and J by 8 bases, and 14 bases separated the two germline ends. In DNA, the CDR3 is TGTGCCAGCTCACCACCGAGTTGGGTCTGGGATGAGCAGTTCTTC. Protein product: CASSPPSWVWDEQFF.

This clonotype was detected ten times or more. The chain links TRBV19 to TRBJ2-7, with 10 nucleotides matching TRBD1. This CDR3 contains 16 residues. Trimming at V came to 5 bases and at J to 0 bases, leaving 7 bases not matched to a gene. Germline V gene sequence: CDR1 LNHDA, CDR2 SQIVND (reference sequence). The CDR3 DNA reads as TGTGCCAGTAGTGGGGACAGGGGTTCAAGCTCCTACGAGCAGTACTTC. Protein: CASSGDRGSSSYEQYF. Supplemented by reference TRBV19 and TRBJ2-7, the full variable domain reads DGGITQSPKYLFRKEGQNVTLSCEQNLNHDAMYWYRQDPGQGLRLIYYSQIVNDFQKGDIAEGYSVSREKKESFPLTVTSAQKNPTAFYLCASSGDRGSSSYEQYFGPGTRLTVT.

The chain joins TRBV10-3 to TRBJ1-3; 7 positions agree with TRBD1. Unmatched junction bases numbered 3, after V lost 4 bases and J lost 0 bases. This CDR3 has 15 amino acids. Germline V lookup: CDR1 ENHRY, CDR2 SYGVKD. CDR3 sequence: CAISGQGASGNTIYF. CDR3 DNA sequence: TGTGCCATCAGTGGACAGGGAGCCTCTGGAAACACCATATATTTT.

This clonotype was seen repeatedly, ten times or more. This chain joins TRBV7-2 and TRBJ2-5; D tentatively fits TRBD1 or TRBD2 (5 bases each). This CDR3 is built from 13 residues. Trimming left V 3 bases short and J 3 bases short, with 8 bases between. Germline V gene data show CDR1 as SGHTA and CDR2 as FQGNSA. The CDR3 protein is CASSFGGKETQYF. DNA of the CDR3: TGTGCCAGCAGCTTTGGGGGAAAAGAGACCCAGTACTTC.

The V gene is TRBV29-1, the J gene TRBJ2-3; 7 bases agree with TRBD1. Trimming took 5 bases from V and 4 from J; bases not matched to a gene: 9. Germline CDR1 and CDR2: SQVTM and ANQGSEA. CDR3 size: 14 residues. The CDR3 nucleotides read TGCAGCGTTCGACAGGGTGTCGGCGCAGATACGCAGTATTTT. Amino acids: CSVRQGVGADTQYF.

This clonotype was observed a few times. V usage is TRBV6-5 and J usage is TRBJ2-1, with a possible D match to TRBD1 (6 bases). CDR1 and CDR2 (germline): MNHEY, SVGAGI. V lost 2 bases to trimming and J lost 10 bases, with 6 bases between them. This CDR3 is 11 amino acids long. The CDR3 loop is CASSYGQEQFF. The CDR3 nucleotides read TGTGCCAGCAGTTACGGACAGGAGCAGTTCTTC.

This clonotype was observed a handful of times. The chain couples TRBV12-3 or TRBV12-4 to TRBJ2-1; TRBD1 is a possible D gene (5 bases). The CDR3 sequence is 14 residues long. V gave up 0 bases and J gave up 3 bases, with 6 bases separating them. The CDR3 loop is CASSLADSYNEQFF. The DNA of the CDR3 is TGTGCCAGCAGTTTAGCTGACAGCTACAATGAGCAGTTCTTC.

As concerns this clonotype: A much larger clonotype is one base distant, so this may be a read error. The rearrangement links TRBV7-3 to TRBJ2-3; no clear D. This CDR3 spans 16 amino acids. CDR1 is SGHTA, CDR2 FQGTGA, per germline. The CDR3 DNA sequence: TGTACCAGCAGCTTAAGTAGGACCCTTAGCACAGATACGCAGTATTTT. This codes for CTSSLSRTLSTDTQYF.

This chain connects TRBV29-1 to TRBJ1-1; D not certain. The CDR3 runs to 11 residues. The ends were cut back, 5 bases at V and 6 bases at J, with 10 bases in the middle. Germline V gene lookup returns CDR1 SQVTM and CDR2 ANQGSEA. CDR3 DNA: TGCAGCGTTCAACTTAGGGCTGAAGCTTTCTTT. It encodes CSVQLRAEAFF.

This clonotype was recorded at least ten times. The chain links TRBV4-2 to TRBJ1-2; no reliable D call. Trimming shortened V by 4 bases and J by 8 bases, and 11 bases separated the two germline ends. The V gene's germline CDR1 is LGHNA and CDR2 YNFKEQ. CDR3 length: 12 residues. Written as DNA, the CDR3 is TGTGCCAGCAGCCCTCCAACGGGGGGCTACACCTTC. Amino acid sequence: CASSPPTGGYTF.

This clonotype was recorded a few times. This rearrangement joins TRBV5-6 to TRBJ2-5, with 8 bases fitting TRBD1. CDR1 is SGHDT, CDR2 YYEEEE, per germline. The CDR3 is 15 residues long. J was trimmed by 7 bases and V by 0 bases; bases with no gene match: 8. Here the CDR3 reads CASSLGSGGRVTQYF. The CDR3 DNA follows: TGTGCCAGCAGCTTGGGGTCAGGGGGCCGGGTGACCCAGTACTTC. Supplemented by reference TRBV5-6 and TRBJ2-5, the full variable domain reads DAGVTQSPTHLIKTRGQQVTLRCSPKSGHDTVSWYQQALGQGPQFIFQYYEEEERQRGNFPDRFSGHQFPNYSSELNVNALLLGDSALYLCASSLGSGGRVTQYFGPGTRLLVL.

The chain employs TRBV6-5 and TRBJ2-3, with 7 bases identical to TRBD2. V was pared by 2 bases and J by 5 bases, with 7 bases of the junction left unmatched. Germline CDR1 MNHEY, CDR2 SVGAGI. The CDR3 is 15 amino acids. The CDR3 is CASSYVASGGDTQYF. CDR3 DNA: TGTGCCAGCAGTTACGTAGCTAGCGGTGGAGATACGCAGTATTTT.

V gene TRBV5-6 combines with J gene TRBJ2-1, with a possible D match to TRBD1 (8 bases). The germline gives CDR1 SGHDT, CDR2 YYEEEE. There are 14 residues in the CDR3. Trimming stripped 0 bases from V and 8 bases from J, with 12 bases between. CDR3 coding DNA: TGTGCCAGCAGCTTGGTTACAGGGGGGGATGAGCAGTTCTTC. It specifies CASSLVTGGDEQFF.

This clonotype was recorded many times. DNA for the CDR3: TGTGCCAGCAGCGGAGGGGGCGGCTATGGCTACACCTTC. Its protein is CASSGGGGYGYTF. The chain employs TRBV13 and TRBJ1-2, with 7 bases aligning to TRBD1. The junction had 4 bases not matched to a gene; V was cut back by 5 bases and J by 4 bases. Germline V gene lookup returns CDR1 PRHDT and CDR2 FYEKMQ (reference sequence). The CDR3 has 13 amino acids.

The chain couples TRBV7-9 to TRBJ2-1; 10 bases match TRBD2. The CDR3 is 15 amino acids. V dropped 5 bases and J dropped 5; count of bases not matched to a gene: 6. CDR1 is SEHNR and CDR2 is FQNEAQ in the germline V gene (reference sequence). The CDR3 is CASSASGGGDNEQFF. The CDR3 DNA reads as TGTGCCAGCAGCGCTAGCGGGGGCGGGGACAATGAGCAGTTCTTC.

As for this clonotype: This sequence may be a read error, since a much larger clone differs from it by one base. The chain recombines TRBV29-1 with TRBJ2-3; the match to TRBD2 covers 16 bases. Germline V gene sequence: CDR1 SQVTM, CDR2 ANQGSEA. This CDR3 spans 16 amino acids. CDR3 nucleotides: TGCAACGCACCGGGACTAGCGGGGGGGAGCGAAGATACGCAGTATTTT. Translated, it gives CNAPGLAGGSEDTQYF.